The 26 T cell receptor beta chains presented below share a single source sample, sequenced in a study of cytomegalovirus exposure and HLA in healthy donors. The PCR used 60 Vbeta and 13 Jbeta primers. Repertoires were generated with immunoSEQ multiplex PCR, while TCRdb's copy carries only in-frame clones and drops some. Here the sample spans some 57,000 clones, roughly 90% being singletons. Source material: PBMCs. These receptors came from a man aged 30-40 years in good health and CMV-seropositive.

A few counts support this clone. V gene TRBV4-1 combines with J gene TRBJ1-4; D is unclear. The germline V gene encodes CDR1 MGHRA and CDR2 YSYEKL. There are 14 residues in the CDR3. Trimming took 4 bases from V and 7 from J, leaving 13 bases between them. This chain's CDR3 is CASSLRASGEKLFF. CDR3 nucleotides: TGCGCCAGCAGCCTGAGGGCGTCGGGTGAAAAACTGTTTTTT.

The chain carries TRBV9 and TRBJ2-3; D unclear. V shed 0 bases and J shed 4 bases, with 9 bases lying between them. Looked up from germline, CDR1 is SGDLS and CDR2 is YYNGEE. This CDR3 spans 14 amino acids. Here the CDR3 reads CASSVAVLADTQYF. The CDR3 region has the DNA TGTGCCAGCAGCGTAGCCGTGTTAGCAGATACGCAGTATTTT.

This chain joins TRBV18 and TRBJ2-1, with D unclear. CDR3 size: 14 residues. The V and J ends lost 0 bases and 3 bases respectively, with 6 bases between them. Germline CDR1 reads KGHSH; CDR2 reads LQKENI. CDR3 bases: TGTGCCAGCTCACCACCGCCACTCTACAATGAGCAGTTCTTC. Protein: CASSPPPLYNEQFF.

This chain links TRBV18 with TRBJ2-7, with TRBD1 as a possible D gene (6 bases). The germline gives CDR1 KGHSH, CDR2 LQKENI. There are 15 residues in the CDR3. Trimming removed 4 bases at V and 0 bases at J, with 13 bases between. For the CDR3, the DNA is TGTGCCAGCTCACTGACACAGGGCCACTCCTACGAGCAGTACTTC. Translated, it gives CASSLTQGHSYEQYF.

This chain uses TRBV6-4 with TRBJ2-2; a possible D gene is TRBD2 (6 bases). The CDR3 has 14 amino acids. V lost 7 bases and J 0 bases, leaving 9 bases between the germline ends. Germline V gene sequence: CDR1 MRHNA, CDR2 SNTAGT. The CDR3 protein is CASKGTSNTGELFF. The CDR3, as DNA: TGTGCCAGCAAGGGGACTTCGAACACCGGGGAGCTGTTTTTT.

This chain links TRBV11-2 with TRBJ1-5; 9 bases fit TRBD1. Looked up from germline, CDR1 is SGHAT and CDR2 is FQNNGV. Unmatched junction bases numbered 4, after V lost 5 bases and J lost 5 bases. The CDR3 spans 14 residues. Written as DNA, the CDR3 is TGTGCCAGCAGCCGGGACAGGGCCCATCAGCCCCAGCATTTT. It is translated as CASSRDRAHQPQHF.

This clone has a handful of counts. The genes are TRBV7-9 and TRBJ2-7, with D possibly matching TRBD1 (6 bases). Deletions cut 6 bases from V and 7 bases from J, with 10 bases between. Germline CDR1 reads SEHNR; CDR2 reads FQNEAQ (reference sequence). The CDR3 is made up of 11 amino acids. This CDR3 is CASSPQGEQYF. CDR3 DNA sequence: TGTGCCAGCAGTCCCCAGGGGGAGCAGTACTTC. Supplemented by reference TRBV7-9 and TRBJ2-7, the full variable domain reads DTGVSQNPRHKITKRGQNVTFRCDPISEHNRLYWYRQTLGQGPEFLTYFQNEAQLEKSRLLSDRFSAERPKGSFSTLEIQRTEQGDSAMYLCASSPQGEQYFGPGTRLTVT.

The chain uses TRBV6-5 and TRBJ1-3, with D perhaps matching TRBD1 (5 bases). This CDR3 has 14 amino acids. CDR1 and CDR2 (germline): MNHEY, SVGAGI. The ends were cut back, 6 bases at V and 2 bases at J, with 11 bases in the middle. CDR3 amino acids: CASSPGLTGNTIYF. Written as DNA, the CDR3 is TGTGCCAGCAGCCCGGGACTGACTGGAAACACCATATATTTT.

CDR3 coding DNA: TGTGCCAGCAGCGTAGAACTAGCTCCAGACAATGAGCAGTTCTTC. Translating it yields CASSVELAPDNEQFF. The genes are TRBV9 and TRBJ2-1, with D possibly being TRBD2 (6 bases). The germline V gene has CDR1 SGDLS and CDR2 YYNGEE. V was pared by 0 bases and J by 5 bases, with 12 bases between. The length of the CDR3 is 15 residues. Looking up the rest from reference TRBV9 and TRBJ2-1 gives the full variable domain: DSGVTQTPKHLITATGQRVTLRCSPRSGDLSVYWYQQSLDQGLQFLIQYYNGEERAKGNILERFSAQQFPDLHSELNLSSLELGDSALYFCASSVELAPDNEQFFGPGTRLTVL.

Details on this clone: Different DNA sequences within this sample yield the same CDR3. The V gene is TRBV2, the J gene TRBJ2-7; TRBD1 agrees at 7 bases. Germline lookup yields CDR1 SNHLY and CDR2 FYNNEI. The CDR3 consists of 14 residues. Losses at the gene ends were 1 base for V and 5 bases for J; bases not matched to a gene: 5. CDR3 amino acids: CASSEGNRGHEQYF. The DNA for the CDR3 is TGTGCCAGCAGTGAAGGAAACAGGGGCCACGAGCAGTACTTC.

In DNA form, the CDR3 reads TGTGCCAGCAGCTTAGTACTTGGACCCCTCCACTTT. The encoded protein is CASSLVLGPLHF. The chain links TRBV7-9 to TRBJ1-6, with no clear D. The V end was cut by 1 base, the J end by 12 bases, with 7 bases between. This CDR3 has 12 residues. Germline assignment: CDR1 SEHNR and CDR2 FQNEAQ (reference sequence).

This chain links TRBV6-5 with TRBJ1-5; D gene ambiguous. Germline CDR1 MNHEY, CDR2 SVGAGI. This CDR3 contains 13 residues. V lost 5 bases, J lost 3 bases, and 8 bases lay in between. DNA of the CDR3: TGTGCCAGCAGTATTAGAATCAATCAGCCCCAGCATTTT. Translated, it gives CASSIRINQPQHF.

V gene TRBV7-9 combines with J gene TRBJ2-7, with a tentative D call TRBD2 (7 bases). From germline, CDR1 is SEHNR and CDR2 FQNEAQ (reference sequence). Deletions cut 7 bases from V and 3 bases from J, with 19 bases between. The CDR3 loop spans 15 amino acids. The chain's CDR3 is CASTEGGALGYEQYF. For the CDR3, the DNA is TGTGCCAGCACCGAAGGGGGGGCCCTGGGCTACGAGCAGTACTTC. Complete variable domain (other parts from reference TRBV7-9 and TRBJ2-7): DTGVSQNPRHKITKRGQNVTFRCDPISEHNRLYWYRQTLGQGPEFLTYFQNEAQLEKSRLLSDRFSAERPKGSFSTLEIQRTEQGDSAMYLCASTEGGALGYEQYFGPGTRLTVT.

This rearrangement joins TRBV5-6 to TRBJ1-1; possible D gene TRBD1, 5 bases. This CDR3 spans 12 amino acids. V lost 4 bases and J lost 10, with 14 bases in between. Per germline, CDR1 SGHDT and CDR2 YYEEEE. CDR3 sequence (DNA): TGTGCCAGCAGCCTCGGAAGGGGCGGAGCTTTCTTT. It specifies CASSLGRGGAFF.

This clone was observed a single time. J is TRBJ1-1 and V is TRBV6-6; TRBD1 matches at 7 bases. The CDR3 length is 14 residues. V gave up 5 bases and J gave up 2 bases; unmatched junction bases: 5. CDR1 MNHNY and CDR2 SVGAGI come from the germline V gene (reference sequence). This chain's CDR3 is CASSRGTANTEAFF. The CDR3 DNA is TGTGCCAGCAGTAGAGGGACAGCAAACACTGAAGCTTTCTTT.

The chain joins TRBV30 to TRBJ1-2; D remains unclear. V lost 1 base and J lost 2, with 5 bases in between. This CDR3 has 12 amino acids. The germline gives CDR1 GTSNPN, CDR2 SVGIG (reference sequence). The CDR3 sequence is CAWSASNYGYTF. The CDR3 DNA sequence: TGTGCCTGGAGTGCTTCCAACTATGGCTACACCTTC.

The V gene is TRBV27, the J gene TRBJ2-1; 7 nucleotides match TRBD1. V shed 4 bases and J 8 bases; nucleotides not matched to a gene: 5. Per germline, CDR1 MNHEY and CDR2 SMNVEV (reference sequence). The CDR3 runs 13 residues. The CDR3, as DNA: TGTGCCAGCAGTTCCTGGACAGGCCATGAGCAGTTCTTC. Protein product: CASSSWTGHEQFF.

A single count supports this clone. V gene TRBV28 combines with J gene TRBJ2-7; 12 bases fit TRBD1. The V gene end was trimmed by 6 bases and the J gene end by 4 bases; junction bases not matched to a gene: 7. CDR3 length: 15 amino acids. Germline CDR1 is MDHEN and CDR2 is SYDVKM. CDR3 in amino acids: CASSPLGQGAYEQYF. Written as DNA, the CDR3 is TGTGCCAGCAGCCCGTTGGGACAGGGGGCGTACGAGCAGTACTTC. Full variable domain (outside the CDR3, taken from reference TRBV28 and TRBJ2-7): DVKVTQSSRYLVKRTGEKVFLECVQDMDHENMFWYRQDPGLGLRLIYFSYDVKMKEKGDIPEGYSVSREKKERFSLILESASTNQTSMYLCASSPLGQGAYEQYFGPGTRLTVT.

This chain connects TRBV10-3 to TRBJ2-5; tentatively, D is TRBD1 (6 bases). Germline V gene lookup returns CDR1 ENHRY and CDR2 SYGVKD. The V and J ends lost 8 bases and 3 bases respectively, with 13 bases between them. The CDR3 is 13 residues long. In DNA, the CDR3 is TGTGCCATCGCTCGGGACACCAAAGAGACCCAGTACTTC. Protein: CAIARDTKETQYF.

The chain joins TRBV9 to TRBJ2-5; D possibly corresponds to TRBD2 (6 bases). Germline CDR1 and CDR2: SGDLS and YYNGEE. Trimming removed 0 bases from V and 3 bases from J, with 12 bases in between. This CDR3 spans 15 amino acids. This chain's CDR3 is CASSVGGLPKETQYF. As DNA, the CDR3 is TGTGCCAGCAGCGTAGGGGGACTCCCTAAAGAGACCCAGTACTTC.

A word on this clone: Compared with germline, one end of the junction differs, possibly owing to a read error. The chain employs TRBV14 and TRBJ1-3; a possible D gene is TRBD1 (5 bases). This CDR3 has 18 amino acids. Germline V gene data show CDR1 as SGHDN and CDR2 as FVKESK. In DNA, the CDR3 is TGTGCCAGCAGCCAAGATCGAAGGGGTCCTCTCTCTGGAAACGCCATATATTTT. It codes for CASSQDRRGPLSGNAIYF. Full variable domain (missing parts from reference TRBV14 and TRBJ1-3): EAGVTQFPSHSVIEKGQTVTLRCDPISGHDNLYWYRRVMGKEIKFLLHFVKESKQDESGMPNNRFLAERTGGTYSTLKVQPAELEDSGVYFCASSQDRRGPLSGNAIYFGEGSWLTVV.

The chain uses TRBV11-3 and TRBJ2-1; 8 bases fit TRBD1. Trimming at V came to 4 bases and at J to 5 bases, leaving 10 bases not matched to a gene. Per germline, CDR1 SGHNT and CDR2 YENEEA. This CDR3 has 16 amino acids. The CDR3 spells CASSSRQGARNNEQFF. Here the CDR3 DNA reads TGTGCCAGCAGCTCCAGGCAGGGGGCTCGGAACAATGAGCAGTTCTTC.

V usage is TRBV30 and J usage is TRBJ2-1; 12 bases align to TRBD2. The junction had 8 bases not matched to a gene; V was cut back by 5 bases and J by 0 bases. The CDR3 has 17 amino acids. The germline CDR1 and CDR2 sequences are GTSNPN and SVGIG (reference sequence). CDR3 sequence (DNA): TGTGCCTGGTGGACTAGCGGGATAAGGAACTCCTACAATGAGCAGTTCTTC. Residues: CAWWTSGIRNSYNEQFF.

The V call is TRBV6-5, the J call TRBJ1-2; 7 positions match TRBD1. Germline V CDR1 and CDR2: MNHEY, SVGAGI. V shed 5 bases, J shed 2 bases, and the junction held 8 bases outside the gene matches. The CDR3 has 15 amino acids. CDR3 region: CASSPQTGPNYGYTF. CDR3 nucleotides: TGTGCCAGCAGTCCCCAGACAGGGCCGAACTATGGCTACACCTTC.

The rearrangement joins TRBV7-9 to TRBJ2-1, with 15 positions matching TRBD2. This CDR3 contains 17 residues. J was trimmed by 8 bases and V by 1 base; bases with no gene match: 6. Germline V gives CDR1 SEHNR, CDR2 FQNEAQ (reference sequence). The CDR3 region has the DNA TGTGCCAGCAGCTTAGGGACTAGCGGGAGGGCTATCGATGAGCAGTTCTTC. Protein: CASSLGTSGRAIDEQFF. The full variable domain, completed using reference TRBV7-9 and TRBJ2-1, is DTGVSQNPRHKITKRGQNVTFRCDPISEHNRLYWYRQTLGQGPEFLTYFQNEAQLEKSRLLSDRFSAERPKGSFSTLEIQRTEQGDSAMYLCASSLGTSGRAIDEQFFGPGTRLTVL.

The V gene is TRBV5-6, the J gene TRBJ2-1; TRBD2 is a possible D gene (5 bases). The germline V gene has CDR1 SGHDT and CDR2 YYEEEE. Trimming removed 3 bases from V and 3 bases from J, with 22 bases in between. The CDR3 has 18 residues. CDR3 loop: CASSSPTRDKVYYNEQFF. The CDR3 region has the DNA TGTGCCAGCAGCTCCCCGACACGGGATAAGGTTTACTACAATGAGCAGTTCTTC.